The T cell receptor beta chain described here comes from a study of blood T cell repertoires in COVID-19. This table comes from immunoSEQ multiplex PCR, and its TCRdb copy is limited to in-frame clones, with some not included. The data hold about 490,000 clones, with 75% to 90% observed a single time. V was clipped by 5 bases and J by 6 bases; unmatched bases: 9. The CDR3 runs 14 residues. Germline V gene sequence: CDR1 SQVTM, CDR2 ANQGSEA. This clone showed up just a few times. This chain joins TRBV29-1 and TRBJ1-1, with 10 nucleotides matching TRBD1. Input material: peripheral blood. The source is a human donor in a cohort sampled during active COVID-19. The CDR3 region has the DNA TGCAGCGTTTCACGACAGGGGGCGGTCCCTGAAGCTTTCTTT. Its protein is CSVSRQGAVPEAFF.